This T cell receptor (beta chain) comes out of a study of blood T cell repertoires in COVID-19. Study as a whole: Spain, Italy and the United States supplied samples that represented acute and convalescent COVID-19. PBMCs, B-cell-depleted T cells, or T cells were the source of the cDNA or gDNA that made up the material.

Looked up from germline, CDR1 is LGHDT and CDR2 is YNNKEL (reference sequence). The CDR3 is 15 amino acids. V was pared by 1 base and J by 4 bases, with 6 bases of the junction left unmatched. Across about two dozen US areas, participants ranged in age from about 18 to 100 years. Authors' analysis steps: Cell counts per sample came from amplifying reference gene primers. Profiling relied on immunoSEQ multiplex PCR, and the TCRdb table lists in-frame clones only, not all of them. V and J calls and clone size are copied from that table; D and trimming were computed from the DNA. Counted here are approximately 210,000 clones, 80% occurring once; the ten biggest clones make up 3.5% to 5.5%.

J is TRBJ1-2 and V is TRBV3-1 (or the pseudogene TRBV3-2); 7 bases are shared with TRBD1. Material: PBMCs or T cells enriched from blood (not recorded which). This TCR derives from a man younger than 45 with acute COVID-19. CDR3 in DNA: TGTGCCAGCAGCCAAGGATCGACAGGGACCTATGGCTACACCTTC. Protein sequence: CASSQGSTGTYGYTF.